The 6 T cell receptor beta chains presented below share a single source sample, sequenced in a study of technical replicates of blood from four donors. TCRdb's copy holds only in-frame clones and misses some; the assay was immunoSEQ multiplex PCR. This sample yields roughly 61,000 clones, of which less than 98% are seen a single time; approximately 0.21% belongs to the top ten. The specimen was T cells isolated from PBMCs. The receptors were gathered from a human donor in good health.

The rearrangement links TRBV6-5 to TRBJ1-5, with TRBD1 matching 7 bases. After removal of 6 bases from V and 7 bases from J, the junction contained 9 bases not matched to a gene. The CDR3 consists of 14 residues. Germline V CDR1 and CDR2: MNHEY, SVGAGI. The CDR3 DNA reads TGTGCCAGCAGGAGAACAGGGGTAGGACAGCCCCAGCATTTT. It yields the protein CASRRTGVGQPQHF.

V is TRBV7-9 and J is TRBJ1-2; no definite D call. Germline V gene sequence: CDR1 SEHNR, CDR2 FQNEAQ (reference sequence). V dropped 3 bases and J dropped 6 bases, with 5 bases sitting between them. CDR3 length: 11 amino acids. CDR3 loop: CASSLGHGYTF. DNA of the CDR3: TGTGCCAGCAGCTTGGGCCATGGCTACACCTTC. The variable domain in full, with the rest retrieved from reference TRBV7-9 and TRBJ1-2, is DTGVSQNPRHKITKRGQNVTFRCDPISEHNRLYWYRQTLGQGPEFLTYFQNEAQLEKSRLLSDRFSAERPKGSFSTLEIQRTEQGDSAMYLCASSLGHGYTFGSGTRLTVV.

This clone has only one observation. CDR3: CASSSLAAEGETQYF. CDR3 DNA sequence: TGTGCCAGCAGTTCCCTAGCGGCCGAGGGAGAGACCCAGTACTTC. The chain couples TRBV6-6 to TRBJ2-5; the match to TRBD2 covers 7 bases. Germline V gene data show CDR1 as MNHNY and CDR2 as SVGAGI (reference sequence). The CDR3 has 15 amino acids. J was trimmed by 4 bases and V by 4 bases; bases with no gene match: 9.

The rearrangement links TRBV11-2 to TRBJ2-1, with TRBD2 matching 7 bases. The V segment lost 5 bases and the J segment 2 bases; nucleotides outside the gene matches: 15. The CDR3 covers 18 residues. The germline V gene has CDR1 SGHAT and CDR2 FQNNGV. The CDR3 DNA reads as TGTGCCAGCAGCCATTACCAGGGCGCGGGAGCCGCCTACAATGAGCAGTTCTTC. Its translation is CASSHYQGAGAAYNEQFF.

This rearrangement joins TRBV18 to TRBJ2-1; 7 bases are shared with TRBD2. The germline gives CDR1 KGHSH, CDR2 LQKENI. The CDR3 runs to 13 residues. Unmatched junction bases numbered 3, after V lost 4 bases and J lost 6 bases. CDR3 sequence reads: CASSLGTTNEQFF. The CDR3 nucleotides read TGTGCCAGCTCACTAGGGACTACCAATGAGCAGTTCTTC.

V and J are TRBV5-4 and TRBJ1-2; a possible D gene is TRBD1 (5 bases). V was cut by 4 bases and J by 6 bases, with 13 bases left in between. Germline V CDR1 and CDR2: SGHNT, YYREEE (reference sequence). This CDR3 is 13 amino acids long. The CDR3 DNA is TGTGCCAGCAGCAGGACACTCTCGGATGGCTACACCTTC. It specifies CASSRTLSDGYTF.